This T cell receptor beta chain was identified during a study of shared clonotypes between healthy human individuals. Study-wide findings and caveats: Approximately 5.3% was the fraction of naive CD4 clonotypes found shared across a few donors.

Remarks on this clone: The antigen remains unidentified. One junction end does not reproduce the germline sequence, and a read error may be involved.

Measured with immunoSEQ multiplex PCR; TCRdb has only the in-frame clones, and not every one. Here the sample spans 780,000 or so clones, 72% being singletons. The CDR3 is made up of 11 amino acids. Germline loops: CDR1 GTSNPN, CDR2 SVGIG (reference sequence). The material sequenced was memory CD4+ T cells sorted from blood. Subset denoted: CD45RA-negative fraction. The chain links TRBV30 to TRBJ1-2; TRBD1 is a possible D gene (6 bases). The receptor comes from a woman between 25 and 40 years old in good health. This CDR3 is CAYAGYRAERF. CDR3 coding DNA: TGTGCCTACGCGGGATACAGGGCCGAAAGGTTC.